These 2 T cell receptor beta chains were all obtained from the same sample, sequenced in a study of CD8+ T cells in alopecia areata. It was cDNA, reverse transcribed from extracted RNA, that served as the sequencing template. The assay was immunoSEQ multiplex PCR, and TCRdb's table has in-frame clones only and misses some. This table holds some 190,000 clones, roughly three fifths found once. The treatment here: oral pan-JAK inhibitor, 5-10 mg twice daily. Sequencing was performed on CD4+ T cells sorted from blood, taken at week 4, from a patient treated with tofacitinib. These receptors all stem from a human donor with alopecia areata.

The chain couples TRBV29-1 to TRBJ2-1; D gene unclear. The CDR3 spans 11 residues. Germline V gene lookup returns CDR1 SQVTM and CDR2 ANQGSEA. Trimming left V 5 bases short and J 3 bases short, with 5 bases between. The CDR3 here is CSVLLYNEQFF. In nucleotides, the CDR3 is TGCAGCGTTCTCCTCTACAATGAGCAGTTCTTC.

This chain uses TRBV19 with TRBJ2-2; no definite D call. The length of the CDR3 is 15 residues. V lost 3 bases and J lost 6, with 14 bases in between. Germline V CDR1 and CDR2: LNHDA, SQIVND (reference sequence). The DNA for the CDR3 is TGTGCCAGTAGTATTTTGTGGGCTAGGGCCGGGGAGCTGTTTTTT. Translated: CASSILWARAGELFF.